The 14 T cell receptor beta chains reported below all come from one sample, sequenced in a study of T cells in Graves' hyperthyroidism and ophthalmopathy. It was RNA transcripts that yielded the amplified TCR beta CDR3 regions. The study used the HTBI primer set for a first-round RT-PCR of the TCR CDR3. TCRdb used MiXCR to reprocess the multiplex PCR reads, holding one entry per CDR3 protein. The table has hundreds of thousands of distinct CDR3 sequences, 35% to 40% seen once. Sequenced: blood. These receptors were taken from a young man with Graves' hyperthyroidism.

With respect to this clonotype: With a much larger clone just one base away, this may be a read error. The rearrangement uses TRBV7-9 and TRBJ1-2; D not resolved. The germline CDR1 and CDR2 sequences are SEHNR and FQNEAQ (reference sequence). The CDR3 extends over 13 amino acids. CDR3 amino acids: CANSLDGFYGYTF. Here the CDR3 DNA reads TGTGCCAACAGCTTAGACGGCTTCTATGGCTACACCTTC.

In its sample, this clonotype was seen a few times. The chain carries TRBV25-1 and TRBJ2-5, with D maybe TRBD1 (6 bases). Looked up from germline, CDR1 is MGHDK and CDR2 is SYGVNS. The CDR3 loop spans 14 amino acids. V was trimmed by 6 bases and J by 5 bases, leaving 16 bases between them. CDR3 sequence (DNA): TGTGCCAGCAGAGGGGGACCGGGGAAGGAGACCCAGTACTTC. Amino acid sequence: CASRGGPGKETQYF.

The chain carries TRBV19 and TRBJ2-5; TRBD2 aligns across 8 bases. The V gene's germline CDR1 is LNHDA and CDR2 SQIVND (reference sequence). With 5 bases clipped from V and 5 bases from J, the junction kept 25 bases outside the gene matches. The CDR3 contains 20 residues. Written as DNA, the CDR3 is TGTGCCAGTAGTCCTCGAGGGCGATGGATAGCGGGGCTCGGAGGGGAGACCCAGTACTTC. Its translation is CASSPRGRWIAGLGGETQYF.

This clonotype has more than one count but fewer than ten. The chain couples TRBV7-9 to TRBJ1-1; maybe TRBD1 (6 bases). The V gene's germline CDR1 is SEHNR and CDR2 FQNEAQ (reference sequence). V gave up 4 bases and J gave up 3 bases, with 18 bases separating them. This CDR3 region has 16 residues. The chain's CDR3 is CASSSRLGGPYTEAFF. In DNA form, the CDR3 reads TGTGCCAGCAGCTCCCGTTTGGGGGGGCCTTACACTGAAGCTTTCTTT.

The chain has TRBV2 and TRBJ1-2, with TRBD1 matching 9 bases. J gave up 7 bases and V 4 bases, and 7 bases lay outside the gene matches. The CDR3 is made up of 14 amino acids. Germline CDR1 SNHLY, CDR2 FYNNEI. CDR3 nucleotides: TGTGCCAGCAGTGTTCCGGGACAGGGTGTTGGCTACACCTTC. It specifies CASSVPGQGVGYTF.

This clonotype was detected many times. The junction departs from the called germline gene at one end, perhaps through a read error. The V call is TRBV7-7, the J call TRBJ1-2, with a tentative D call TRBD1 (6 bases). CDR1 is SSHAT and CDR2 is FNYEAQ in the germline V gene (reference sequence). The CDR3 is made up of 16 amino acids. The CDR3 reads CASSLASDSGDYGYTF. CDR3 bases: TGTGCTAGCAGCTTAGCGTCTGATTCAGGGGACTATGGCTACACCTTC. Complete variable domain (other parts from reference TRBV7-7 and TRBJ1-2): GAGVSQSPRYKVTKRGQDVTLRCDPISSHATLYWYQQALGQGPEFLTYFNYEAQPDKSGLPSDRFSAERPEGSISTLTIQRTEQRDSAMYRCASSLASDSGDYGYTFGSGTRLTVV.

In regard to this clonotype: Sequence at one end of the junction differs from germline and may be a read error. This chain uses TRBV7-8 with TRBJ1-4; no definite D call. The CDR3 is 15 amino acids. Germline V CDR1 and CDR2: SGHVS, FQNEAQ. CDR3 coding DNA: TGCGCCAGCAGCCAAAGTGGAGAAGATCCAGACCAACTGTTTTTT. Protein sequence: CASSQSGEDPDQLFF.

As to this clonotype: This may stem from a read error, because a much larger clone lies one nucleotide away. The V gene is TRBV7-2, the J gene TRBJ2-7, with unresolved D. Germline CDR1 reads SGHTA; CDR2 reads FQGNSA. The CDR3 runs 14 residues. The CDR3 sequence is CASGLVSSLNEQYF. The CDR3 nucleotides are TGTGCCAGCGGCTTAGTTTCCAGCTTAAACGAGCAGTACTTC.

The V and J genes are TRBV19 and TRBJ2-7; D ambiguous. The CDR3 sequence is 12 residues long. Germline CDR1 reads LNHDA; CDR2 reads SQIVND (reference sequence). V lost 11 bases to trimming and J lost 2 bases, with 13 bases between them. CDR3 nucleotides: TGTGCCTGGAGTGTAGTGACCTACGAGCAGTACTTC. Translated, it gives CAWSVVTYEQYF.

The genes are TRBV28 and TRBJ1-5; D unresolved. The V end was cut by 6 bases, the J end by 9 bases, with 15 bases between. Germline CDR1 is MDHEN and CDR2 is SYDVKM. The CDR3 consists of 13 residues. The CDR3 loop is CASRVTDGGPQHF. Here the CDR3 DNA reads TGTGCCAGCAGGGTTACCGACGGCGGGCCCCAGCATTTT. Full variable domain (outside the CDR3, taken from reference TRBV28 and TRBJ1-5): DVKVTQSSRYLVKRTGEKVFLECVQDMDHENMFWYRQDPGLGLRLIYFSYDVKMKEKGDIPEGYSVSREKKERFSLILESASTNQTSMYLCASRVTDGGPQHFGDGTRLSIL.

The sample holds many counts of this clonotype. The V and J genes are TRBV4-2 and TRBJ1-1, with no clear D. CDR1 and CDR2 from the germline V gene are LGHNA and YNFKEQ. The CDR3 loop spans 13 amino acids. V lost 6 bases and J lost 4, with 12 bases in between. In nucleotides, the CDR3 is TGTGCCAGCAGTCGCCGGGAGAGCACTGAAGCTTTCTTT. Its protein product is CASSRRESTEAFF.

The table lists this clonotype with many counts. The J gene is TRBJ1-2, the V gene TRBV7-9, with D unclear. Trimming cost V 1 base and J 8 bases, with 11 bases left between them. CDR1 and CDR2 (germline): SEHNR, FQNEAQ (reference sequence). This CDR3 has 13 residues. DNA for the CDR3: TGTGCCAGCAGCTTAGATCAGGCAGCGGGCTACACCTTC. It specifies CASSLDQAAGYTF.

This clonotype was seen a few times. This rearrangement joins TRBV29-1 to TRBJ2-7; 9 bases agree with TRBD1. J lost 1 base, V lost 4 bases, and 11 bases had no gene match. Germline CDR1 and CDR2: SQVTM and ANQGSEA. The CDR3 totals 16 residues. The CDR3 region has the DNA TGCAGCGTTGCAAGACCGGGACAGGGCTATTCCTACGAGCAGTACTTC. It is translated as CSVARPGQGYSYEQYF.

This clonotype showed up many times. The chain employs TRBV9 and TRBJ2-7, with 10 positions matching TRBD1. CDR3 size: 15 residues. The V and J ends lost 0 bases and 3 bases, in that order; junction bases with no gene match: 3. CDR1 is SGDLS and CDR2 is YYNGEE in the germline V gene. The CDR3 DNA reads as TGTGCCAGCAGCGTAGACGGGACAGGGGACTACGAGCAGTACTTC. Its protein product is CASSVDGTGDYEQYF.